Presented here are 3 T cell receptor beta chains from one specimen sequenced in a study of blood T cell repertoires in COVID-19 (TCRdb year 2020). Libraries were made using the immunoSEQ multiplex PCR assay. TCRdb provides this immuneACCESS table in a form limited to in-frame rearrangements. Some clones are lacking; in checked studies, under half of them reflect an unresolved V gene, and why the rest are absent is not known. The sample records fewer than 250,000 clones, around 87% of which are singletons. Over 2.5% of the sample lies in the top ten. Sequencing was carried out using peripheral blood. Source of these receptors: a man in his 60s with acute or convalescent COVID-19.

This chain links TRBV30 with TRBJ2-3, with TRBD2 matching 13 bases. The CDR3 runs 16 residues. The V segment lost 0 bases and the J segment 4 bases; nucleotides outside the gene matches: 4. Germline CDR1 GTSNPN, CDR2 SVGIG (reference sequence). The CDR3 DNA is TGTGCCTGGAGTGTACTAGCGGGGGGGCCGGCAGATACGCAGTATTTT. Amino acids: CAWSVLAGGPADTQYF.

Here the CDR3 reads CATAQTSRGNSPLHF. Written as DNA, the CDR3 is TGTGCCACCGCCCAGACCTCCCGAGGAAATTCACCCCTCCACTTT. The chain has TRBV28 and TRBJ1-6; no firm D call. Between the trimmed V and J ends, which lost 10 bases and 7 bases, there was a span of 20 bases. The germline CDR1 and CDR2 sequences are MDHEN and SYDVKM. CDR3 length: 15 amino acids.

This clone has just one count. The chain combines TRBV25-1 with TRBJ1-2, with 8 nucleotides matching TRBD1. After removal of 4 bases from V and 6 bases from J, the junction contained 4 bases not matched to a gene. This CDR3 is built from 13 residues. CDR1 MGHDK and CDR2 SYGVNS come from the germline V gene. CDR3 amino acids: CASSVAGGNGYTF. DNA for the CDR3: TGTGCCAGCAGTGTAGCAGGGGGCAATGGCTACACCTTC.